Reported below is one T cell receptor (beta chain). Its antigen has not been determined. No per-base quality is available; no much larger clone lies one base away. A patient counted as having stable Graves' hyperthyroidism if no progression to ophthalmopathy occurred over 18 months of follow-up. The hyperthyroidism patients were between 18 and 65 years old and newly diagnosed, with a disease duration of less than 2 months. Exclusion was applied to patients with uncontrolled infections, other autoimmune diseases, pregnancy or lactation. Diagnoses were based on clinical symptoms, serum thyroxine and TRAb, thyroid ultrasound and orbital computed tomography. Ficoll-Paque density gradient centrifugation was used to isolate PBMCs from approximately 11 ml of fresh peripheral blood. Total RNA was extracted with Trizol reagent, and quality was checked on an Agilent 2100 Bioanalyzer. From cysteine to phenylalanine, the CDR3 is 12 amino acids long. Just the 36-base CDR3 DNA is kept, in frame starting at base 1. CDR1 and CDR2, per the germline V gene, are SQVTM and ANQGSEA. The junction shows trimming of 8 bases on V and 4 bases on J, plus 14 bases between the germline ends.

This specimen comes from a study of T cells in Graves' hyperthyroidism and ophthalmopathy (dated by TCRdb to between 2017 and 2020). Study-level background: Peripheral blood samples were taken at the time of initial diagnosis, prior to any treatment. To identify distinguishing TCR V-J signatures, a discovery cohort of some 100 patients was used, comprising 43 with Graves' ophthalmopathy and 57 with stable Graves' hyperthyroidism. Prospective prediction of ophthalmopathy was tested in an independent validation cohort consisting of 18 to 20 hyperthyroidism patients and some 17 patients who later progressed to ophthalmopathy. The 90 to 100 discovery patients were randomly split 7:3 into training and test sets. In addition, the study compared T-cell repertoires in thyroid tissue and in blood from over 5 Graves' hyperthyroidism patients. Once sampling was done, hyperthyroidism patients were given methimazole at a starting dose of 30 mg daily, whereas ophthalmopathy patients were given high-dose intravenous methylprednisolone. According to the paper, TCR Vbeta CDR3 sequencing was carried out on approximately 140 peripheral blood samples, which came from around 43 ophthalmopathy, under 80 hyperthyroidism and approximately 17 progressor patients. Results the study describes overall, beyond this receptor: In validation, the model predicted progression to ophthalmopathy a median of 6.5 months before onset, with over 60% sensitivity and 72.22% specificity. Sample size was not statistically predetermined, and blinding of investigators to group allocation was not performed. A 13 V-J signature model separated ophthalmopathy from stable hyperthyroidism, with nearly 90% sensitivity and 81% to 82% specificity in cross-validation and 80%/75% in testing. Most expanded thyroid clonotypes (frequency above 0.001) were also detected in blood, a finding suggesting that blood repertoires may reflect thyroid immune responses.

TCR beta CDR3 regions were amplified from RNA transcripts. The first round of RT-PCR for the TCR CDR3 was performed with the HTBI primer set and the Qiagen OneStep RT-PCR kit. A second multiplex PCR round built the libraries, followed by size selection and purification. Libraries were sequenced paired-end with 100 bp reads on an Illumina HiSeq2000. For the original study's pipeline: Raw data were processed with SOAPnuke, discarding reads with adapters, uncalled bases, mean Phred below 15, or no exact constant-primer or identifier match. High-quality paired reads were merged with COPE v1.2.5, and unique nucleotide sequences were defined as clonotypes. MiTCR v1.1 was used to align clonotypes to the IMGT TRBV, TRBD and TRBJ reference segments. The analysis was restricted to V-J combinations with a frequency above 0.0001, which together covered 99% to 99.2% of the repertoires. The TCS score was defined as F50 (clonal expansion) divided by E x V (chaos), with BLOSUM62-based TCRdist calculated between CDR3 peptides within each V-J. Welch's t-statistics and random forest reduced roughly 500 V-J features to 10 to 15, which were used in a naive Bayes classifier (R e1071). Thyroid-blood repertoire similarity was quantified with the Morisita-Horn index. In-frame beta chains were kept once TCRdb had trimmed the public reads at Q25 with fastp and called clones with MiXCR. One record per CDR3 amino acid sequence lists the most common genes and DNA. The V and J calls here are based on TCRdb, not the publication. Present in this sample are roughly 800,000 distinct CDR3 sequences, around 39% of which were seen just once. Jointly, the top ten make up more than 7% of the sample.

The clonotype was recovered from a man between 18 and 35 years old with Graves' hyperthyroidism. Sample: blood. The chain is made from TRBV29-1 and TRBJ1-2, and the D gene may be TRBD1, 5 bases matching. The CDR3 sequence is CSPSAGPYGYTF. Here is the DNA: TGCAGCCCTTCGGCAGGGCCCTATGGCTACACCTTC.